The 14 T cell receptor beta chains listed next were all sequenced from one sample in a study of blood T cells in healthy people across ages. Using a J-beta primer mix together with a sample-barcoded 5' primer, a second PCR was run for roughly 6 to 11 cycles. TCRdb called the 5' RACE reads again in MiXCR, with one record for every CDR3 protein. The sample carries roughly 1,500,000 distinct CDR3 sequences, almost 35% recorded once. The sample taken for sequencing was blood. These receptors were obtained from a woman between 25 and 40 years old in good health.

A few counts support this clonotype. This chain joins TRBV12-5 and TRBJ2-3; TRBD2 is a possible D gene (6 bases). The CDR3 has 15 residues. V lost 0 bases and J 9 bases, leaving 16 bases between the germline ends. Germline CDR1 LGHNT, CDR2 FRNRAP. Here the CDR3 reads CASGLVTGEVATQYF. The CDR3 DNA reads TGTGCTAGTGGTTTGGTAACGGGGGAGGTAGCGACGCAGTATTTT.

Remarks on this clonotype: At one boundary the junction diverges from the germline segment, which might be a read error. This chain joins TRBV4-1 and TRBJ1-2; D gene uncertain. The CDR3 spans 14 residues. Germline values: CDR1 MGHRA, CDR2 YSYEKL. The CDR3 spells CASSQAPRALGCTF. The CDR3 bases are TGCGCCAGCAGCCAAGCCCCGCGTGCTTTGGGCTGCACCTTC.

This clonotype has more than one count but fewer than ten. The chain recombines TRBV29-1 with TRBJ1-5, with D possibly matching TRBD1 (5 bases). Trimming shortened V by 4 bases and J by 6 bases, and 13 bases separated the two germline ends. The CDR3 runs to 13 residues. The germline gives CDR1 SQVTM, CDR2 ANQGSEA. The DNA of the CDR3 is TGCAGCGTTGGGGACGGTGGCGGTCAGCCCCAGCATTTT. It yields the protein CSVGDGGGQPQHF.

The chain is built from TRBV5-4 and TRBJ2-3; D is uncertain. Germline assignment: CDR1 SGHNT and CDR2 YYREEE (reference sequence). Deletions cut 0 bases from V and 4 bases from J, with 12 bases between. CDR3 length: 15 amino acids. The CDR3: CASSLVGSVPDTQYF. The CDR3 bases are TGTGCCAGCAGCTTGGTCGGCAGCGTACCAGATACGCAGTATTTT.

The rearrangement uses TRBV6-2 or TRBV6-3 and TRBJ2-3, with D perhaps matching TRBD2 (5 bases). Germline V gene lookup returns CDR1 MNHEY and CDR2 SVGEGT. Trimming shortened V by 8 bases and J by 6 bases, and 12 bases separated the two germline ends. The CDR3 has 12 residues. Here the CDR3 DNA reads TGTGCCAGCGGGGTCTCGGGGGATACGCAGTATTTT. Encoded protein: CASGVSGDTQYF.

The V and J genes are TRBV2 and TRBJ2-1; a weak D match, TRBD2 (5 bases). The CDR3 is made up of 12 amino acids. Germline V gene lookup returns CDR1 SNHLY and CDR2 FYNNEI. Trimming took 7 bases from V and 13 from J, leaving 17 bases between them. The CDR3 nucleotides are TGTGCCAGCACCCCAACCGGACTCCTCCAGTTCTTC. It encodes CASTPTGLLQFF. Combining the CDR3 with reference TRBV2 and TRBJ2-1 gives the whole variable domain EPEVTQTPSHQVTQMGQEVILRCVPISNHLYFYWYRQILGQKVEFLVSFYNNEISEKSEIFDDQFSVERPDGSNFTLKIRSTKLEDSAMYFCASTPTGLLQFFGPGTRLTVL.

Here the CDR3 DNA reads TGCGCCAGCGTGGGGGACACTGAAGCTTTCTTT. Its protein is CASVGDTEAFF. The chain couples TRBV5-1 to TRBJ1-1; TRBD1 might be the D (5 bases). The V gene's germline CDR1 is SGHRS and CDR2 YFSETQ. CDR3 length: 11 amino acids. Trimming shortened V by 7 bases and J by 3 bases, and 7 bases separated the two germline ends.

The gene calls are TRBV27 and TRBJ2-3, with D unclear. Germline assignment: CDR1 MNHEY and CDR2 SMNVEV (reference sequence). The CDR3 spans 13 residues. The V end was cut by 2 bases, the J end by 4 bases, with 7 bases between. Here the CDR3 DNA reads TGTGCCAGCAGTTTAATGATATCAGATACGCAGTATTTT. Translating gives CASSLMISDTQYF.

This clonotype showed up just once. The chain links TRBV27 to TRBJ2-2; no clear D. Germline CDR1 reads MNHEY; CDR2 reads SMNVEV (reference sequence). V lost 8 bases and J lost 8, with 6 bases in between. The CDR3 is made up of 10 amino acids. The CDR3 nucleotides are TGTGCCAGCGGATATGGGGAGCTGTTTTTT. This gives the protein CASGYGELFF.

This clonotype has a count of ten or more. The chain combines TRBV12-3 or TRBV12-4 with TRBJ2-5, with 11 bases that match TRBD2. The trim removed 4 bases at V and 2 bases at J, leaving 3 bases unmatched. This CDR3 has 15 amino acids. CDR3 sequence: CASSSSGRPQETQYF. The CDR3 DNA is TGTGCCAGCAGTTCTAGCGGGAGGCCACAAGAGACCCAGTACTTC.

This clonotype has a handful of counts. One junction end disagrees with the germline gene, perhaps due to a read error. The gene calls are TRBV10-3 and TRBJ2-5, with a possible D match to TRBD1 (6 bases). CDR1 and CDR2 (germline): ENHRY, SYGVKD. The CDR3 has 14 residues. The CDR3: CAISKRTAQEAQYF. Written as DNA, the CDR3 is TGTGCCATCAGTAAGAGGACAGCCCAAGAGGCCCAGTACTTC.

In its sample, this clonotype was seen many times. The chain has TRBV12-3 or TRBV12-4 and TRBJ2-1; TRBD2 matches 10 bases. The V segment lost 2 bases and the J segment 9 bases; nucleotides outside the gene matches: 10. This CDR3 has 16 amino acids. CDR3 sequence (DNA): TGTGCCAGCAGTTTAACTAGCGGGGCATTGGTTGGTGAGCAGTTCTTC. Protein: CASSLTSGALVGEQFF.

The table lists this clonotype with a few counts. The rearrangement joins TRBV27 to TRBJ2-5; TRBD2 might be the D (7 bases). This CDR3 comprises 13 residues. Germline-derived CDR1 and CDR2 are MNHEY and SMNVEV (reference sequence). V lost 7 bases and J lost 5, with 14 bases in between. This chain's CDR3 is CASTPRGRETQYF. The CDR3 coding sequence is TGTGCCAGCACTCCGCGGGGGCGGGAGACCCAGTACTTC.

The chain links TRBV20-1 to TRBJ2-1; D unresolved. The CDR3 spans 9 residues. Germline V gene sequence: CDR1 DFQATT, CDR2 SNEGSKA (reference sequence). CDR3 DNA: TGCAGCCAAGGTAATGAGCAGTTCTTC. Translating it yields CSQGNEQFF.